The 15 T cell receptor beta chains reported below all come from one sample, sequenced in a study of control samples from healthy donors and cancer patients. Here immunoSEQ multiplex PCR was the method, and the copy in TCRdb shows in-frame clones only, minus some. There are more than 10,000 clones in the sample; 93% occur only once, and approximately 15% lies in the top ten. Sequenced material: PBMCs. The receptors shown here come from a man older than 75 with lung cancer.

CDR3 DNA sequence: TGTGCCACCGGGACAGGGGACTATGGCTACACCTTC. It codes for CATGTGDYGYTF. The V gene is TRBV10-3, the J gene TRBJ1-2; 10 nucleotides agree with TRBD1. Germline V gives CDR1 ENHRY, CDR2 SYGVKD. CDR3 length equals 12 residues. V was clipped by 10 bases and J by 3 bases; unmatched bases: 2.

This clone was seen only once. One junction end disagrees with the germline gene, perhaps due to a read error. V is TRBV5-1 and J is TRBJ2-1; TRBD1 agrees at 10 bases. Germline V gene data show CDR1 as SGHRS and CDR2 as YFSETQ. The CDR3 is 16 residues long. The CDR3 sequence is CASSLFRDRGLLIWVF. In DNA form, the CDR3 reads TGCGCCAGCAGCTTGTTCCGGGACAGGGGCCTCCTTATCTGGGTCTTC.

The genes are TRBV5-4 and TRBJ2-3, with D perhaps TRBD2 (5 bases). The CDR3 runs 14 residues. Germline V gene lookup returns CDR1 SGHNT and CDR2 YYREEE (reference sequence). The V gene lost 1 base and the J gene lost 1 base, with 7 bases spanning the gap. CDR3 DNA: TGTGCCAGCAGCTTGTCCGGGGGCACAGATACGCAGTATTTT. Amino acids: CASSLSGGTDTQYF.

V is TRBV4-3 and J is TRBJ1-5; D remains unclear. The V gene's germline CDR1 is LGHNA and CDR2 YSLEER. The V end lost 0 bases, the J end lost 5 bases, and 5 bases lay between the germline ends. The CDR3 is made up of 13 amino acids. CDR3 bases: TGCGCCAGCAGCCAAGATAGGGATCAGCCCCAGCATTTT. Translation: CASSQDRDQPQHF.

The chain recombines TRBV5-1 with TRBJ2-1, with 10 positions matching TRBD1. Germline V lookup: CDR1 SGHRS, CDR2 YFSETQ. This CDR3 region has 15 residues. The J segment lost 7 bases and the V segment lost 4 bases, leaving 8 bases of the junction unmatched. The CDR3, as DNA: TGCGCCAGCAGCGGTCCGGGACAGGGGAGGAATGAGCAGTTCTTC. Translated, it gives CASSGPGQGRNEQFF.

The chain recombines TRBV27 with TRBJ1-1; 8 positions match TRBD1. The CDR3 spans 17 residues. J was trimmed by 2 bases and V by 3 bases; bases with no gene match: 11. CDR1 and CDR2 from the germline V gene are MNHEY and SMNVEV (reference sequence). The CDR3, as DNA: TGTGCCAGCAGTTTCTTAAGACCGACAGGGGAAAACACTGAAGCTTTCTTT. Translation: CASSFLRPTGENTEAFF.

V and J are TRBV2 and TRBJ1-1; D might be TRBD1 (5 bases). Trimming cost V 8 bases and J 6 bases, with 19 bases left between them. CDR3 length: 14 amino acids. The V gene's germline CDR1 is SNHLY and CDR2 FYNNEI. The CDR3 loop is CASVGPGREAEAFF. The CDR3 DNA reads TGTGCCAGCGTTGGCCCGGGCAGGGAGGCTGAAGCTTTCTTT.

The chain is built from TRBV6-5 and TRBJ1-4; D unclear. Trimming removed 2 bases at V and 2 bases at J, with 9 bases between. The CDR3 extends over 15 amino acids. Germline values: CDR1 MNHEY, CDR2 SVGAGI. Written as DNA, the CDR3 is TGTGCCAGCAGTTACACTACTGGGACTAATGAAAAACTGTTTTTT. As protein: CASSYTTGTNEKLFF.

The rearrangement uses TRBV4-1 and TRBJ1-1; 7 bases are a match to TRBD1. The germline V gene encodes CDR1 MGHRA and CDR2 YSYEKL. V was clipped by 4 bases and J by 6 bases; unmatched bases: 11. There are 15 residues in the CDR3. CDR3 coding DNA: TGCGCCAGCAGCCCTCAGATGACAGGGAGGTCTGAAGCTTTCTTT. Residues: CASSPQMTGRSEAFF.

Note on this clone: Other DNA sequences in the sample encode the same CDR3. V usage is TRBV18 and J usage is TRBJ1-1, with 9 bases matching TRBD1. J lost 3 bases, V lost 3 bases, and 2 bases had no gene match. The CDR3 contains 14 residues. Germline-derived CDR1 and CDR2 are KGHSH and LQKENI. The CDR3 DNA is TGTGCCAGCTCACCCCGACAGGGGGACACTGAAGCTTTCTTT. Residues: CASSPRQGDTEAFF.

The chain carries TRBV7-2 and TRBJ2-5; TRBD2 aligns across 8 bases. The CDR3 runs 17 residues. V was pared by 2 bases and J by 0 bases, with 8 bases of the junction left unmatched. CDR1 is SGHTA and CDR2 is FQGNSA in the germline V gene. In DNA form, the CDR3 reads TGTGCCAGCAGCTTATGGTTGGCGGGGGGCTACCAAGAGACCCAGTACTTC. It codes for CASSLWLAGGYQETQYF. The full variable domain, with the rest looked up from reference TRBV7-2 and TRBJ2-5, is GAGVSQSPSNKVTEKGKDVELRCDPISGHTALYWYRQSLGQGLEFLIYFQGNSAPDKSGLPSDRFSAERTGGSVSTLTIQRTQQEDSAVYLCASSLWLAGGYQETQYFGPGTRLLVL.

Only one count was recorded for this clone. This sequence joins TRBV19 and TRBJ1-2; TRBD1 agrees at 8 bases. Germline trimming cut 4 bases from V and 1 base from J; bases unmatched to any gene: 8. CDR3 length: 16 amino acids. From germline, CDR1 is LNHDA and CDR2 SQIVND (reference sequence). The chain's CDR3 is CASSNHGQGGNYGYTF. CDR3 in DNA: TGTGCCAGTAGTAACCACGGACAGGGTGGTAACTATGGCTACACCTTC. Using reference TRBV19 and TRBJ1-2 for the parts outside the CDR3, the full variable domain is DGGITQSPKYLFRKEGQNVTLSCEQNLNHDAMYWYRQDPGQGLRLIYYSQIVNDFQKGDIAEGYSVSREKKESFPLTVTSAQKNPTAFYLCASSNHGQGGNYGYTFGSGTRLTVV.

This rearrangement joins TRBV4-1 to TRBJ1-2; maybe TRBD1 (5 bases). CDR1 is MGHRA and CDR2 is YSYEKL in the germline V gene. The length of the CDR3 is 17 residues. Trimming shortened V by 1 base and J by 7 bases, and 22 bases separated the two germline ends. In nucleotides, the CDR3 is TGCGCCAGCAGCCAAGGTGACGGGACCCGGCGCACGGGTGGCTACACCTTC. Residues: CASSQGDGTRRTGGYTF.

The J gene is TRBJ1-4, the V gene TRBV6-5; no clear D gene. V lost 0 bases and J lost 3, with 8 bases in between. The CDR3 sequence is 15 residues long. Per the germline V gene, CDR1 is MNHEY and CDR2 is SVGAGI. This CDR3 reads CASSYSQTPNEKLFF. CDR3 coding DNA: TGTGCCAGCAGTTACTCCCAGACCCCTAATGAAAAACTGTTTTTT.

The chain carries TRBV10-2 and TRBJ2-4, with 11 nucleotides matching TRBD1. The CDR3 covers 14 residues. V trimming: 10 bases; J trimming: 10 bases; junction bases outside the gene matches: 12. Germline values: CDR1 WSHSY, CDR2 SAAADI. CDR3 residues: CATRRDRGTPIQYF. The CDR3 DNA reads TGCGCCACCAGACGGGACAGGGGGACCCCAATTCAGTACTTC.